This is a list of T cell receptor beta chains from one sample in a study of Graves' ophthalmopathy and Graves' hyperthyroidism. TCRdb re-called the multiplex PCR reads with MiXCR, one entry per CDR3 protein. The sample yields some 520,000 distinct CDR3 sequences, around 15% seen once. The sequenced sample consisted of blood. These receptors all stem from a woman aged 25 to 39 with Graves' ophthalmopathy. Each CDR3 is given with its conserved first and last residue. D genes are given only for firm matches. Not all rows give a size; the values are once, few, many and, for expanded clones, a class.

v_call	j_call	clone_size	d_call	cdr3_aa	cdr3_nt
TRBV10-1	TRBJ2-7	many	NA	CASSNAGEGQYF	TGCGCCAGCAGCAACGCCGGGGAAGGGCAGTACTTC
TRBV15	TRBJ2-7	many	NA	CATSRVGSHEQYF	TGTGCCACCAGCAGAGTAGGGTCCCACGAGCAGTACTTC
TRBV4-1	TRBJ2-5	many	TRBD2	CASSRGAGGNQETQYF	TGCGCCAGCAGCCGCGGGGCGGGAGGAAACCAAGAGACCCAGTACTTC
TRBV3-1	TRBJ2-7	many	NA	CASSQANRDKEQYF	TGTGCCAGCAGCCAAGCGAACAGGGATAAGGAGCAGTACTTC
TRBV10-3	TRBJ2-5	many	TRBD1	CAIGGQGKTETQYF	TGTGCCATCGGGGGACAGGGGAAAACGGAGACCCAGTACTTC
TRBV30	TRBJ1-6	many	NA	CAWNEEVDSPLHF	TGTGCCTGGAACGAGGAGGTGGATTCACCCCTCCACTTT
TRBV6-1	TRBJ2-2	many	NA	CASSGTKGTGELFF	TGTGCCAGCAGTGGTACCAAAGGCACCGGGGAGCTGTTTTTT
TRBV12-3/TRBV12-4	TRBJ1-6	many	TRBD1	CASSFQMTGWSSPLHF	TGTGCCAGCAGTTTCCAGATGACAGGGTGGAGCTCACCCCTCCACTTT
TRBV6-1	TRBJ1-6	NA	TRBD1	CASTRTPGQANSPLHF	TGTGCCAGCACTCGAACCCCGGGACAGGCAAATTCACCCCTCCACTTT
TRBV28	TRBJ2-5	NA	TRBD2	CASSSALAGSGETQYF	TGTGCCAGCAGTTCGGCTCTAGCGGGATCTGGGGAGACCCAGTACTTC
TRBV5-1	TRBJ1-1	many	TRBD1	CASNRLQGAVTEAFF	TGCGCCAGCAACAGATTACAGGGGGCGGTCACTGAAGCTTTCTTT
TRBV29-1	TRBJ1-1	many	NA	CSVQRAGGTEAFF	TGCAGCGTTCAAAGGGCCGGGGGCACTGAAGCTTTCTTT
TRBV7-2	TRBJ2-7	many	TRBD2	CASSLAGRGLYEQYF	TGTGCCAGCAGCTTAGCGGGGAGGGGATTATACGAGCAGTACTTC